This paragraph covers one T cell receptor beta chain sequence. There are 15 residues in the CDR3. CDR1 is SGHRS and CDR2 is YFSETQ in the germline V gene. V lost 2 bases, J lost 4 bases, and 16 bases lay in between. The data originate from a study of T cell responses to AZD1222 COVID-19 vaccine. Some clones are missing from TCRdb's copy, which holds only in-frame ones; the method was immunoSEQ multiplex PCR. The repertoire holds roughly 180,000 clones, roughly 92% seen once, with around 3.7% in the top ten. The source was peripheral blood, collected 28 days after the second AZD1222 dose. This TCR derives from an adult who received the AZD1222 COVID-19 vaccine. The chain is built from TRBV5-1 and TRBJ2-7; weak D call: TRBD2 (6 bases). CDR3 sequence: CASSLGGYGGYEQYF. In DNA, the CDR3 is TGCGCCAGCAGCTTAGGCGGCTACGGGGGATACGAGCAGTACTTC.